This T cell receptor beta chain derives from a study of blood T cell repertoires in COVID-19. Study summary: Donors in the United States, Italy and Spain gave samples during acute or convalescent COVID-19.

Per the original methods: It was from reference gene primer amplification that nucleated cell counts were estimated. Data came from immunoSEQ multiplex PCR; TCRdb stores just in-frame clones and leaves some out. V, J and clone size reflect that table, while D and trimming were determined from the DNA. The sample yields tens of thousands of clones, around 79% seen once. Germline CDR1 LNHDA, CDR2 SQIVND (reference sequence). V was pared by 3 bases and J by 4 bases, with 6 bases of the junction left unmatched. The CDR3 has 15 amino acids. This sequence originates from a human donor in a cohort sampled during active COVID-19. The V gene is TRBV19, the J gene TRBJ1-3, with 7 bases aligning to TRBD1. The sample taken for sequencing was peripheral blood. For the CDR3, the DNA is TGTGCCAGTAGTATCCACAGGGGAGGAGGAAACACCATATATTTT. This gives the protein CASSIHRGGGNTIYF. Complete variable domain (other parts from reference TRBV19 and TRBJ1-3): DGGITQSPKYLFRKEGQNVTLSCEQNLNHDAMYWYRQDPGQGLRLIYYSQIVNDFQKGDIAEGYSVSREKKESFPLTVTSAQKNPTAFYLCASSIHRGGGNTIYFGEGSWLTVV.